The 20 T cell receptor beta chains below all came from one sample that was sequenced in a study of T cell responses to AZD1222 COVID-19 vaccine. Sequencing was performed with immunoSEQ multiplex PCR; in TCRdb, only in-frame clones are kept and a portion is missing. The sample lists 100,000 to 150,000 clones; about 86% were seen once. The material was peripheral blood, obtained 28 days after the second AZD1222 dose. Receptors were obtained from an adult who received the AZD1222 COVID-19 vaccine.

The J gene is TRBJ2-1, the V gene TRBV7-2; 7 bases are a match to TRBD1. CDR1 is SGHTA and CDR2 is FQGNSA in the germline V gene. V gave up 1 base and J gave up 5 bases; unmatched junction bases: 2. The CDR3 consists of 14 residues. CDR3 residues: CASSLETGNNEQFF. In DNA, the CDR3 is TGTGCCAGCAGCTTAGAGACAGGGAACAATGAGCAGTTCTTC.

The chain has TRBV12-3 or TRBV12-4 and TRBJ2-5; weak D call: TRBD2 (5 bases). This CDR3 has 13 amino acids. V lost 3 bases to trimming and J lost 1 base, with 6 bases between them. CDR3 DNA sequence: TGTGCCAGCAGTTTCGGGGTCCAAGAGACCCAGTACTTC. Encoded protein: CASSFGVQETQYF.

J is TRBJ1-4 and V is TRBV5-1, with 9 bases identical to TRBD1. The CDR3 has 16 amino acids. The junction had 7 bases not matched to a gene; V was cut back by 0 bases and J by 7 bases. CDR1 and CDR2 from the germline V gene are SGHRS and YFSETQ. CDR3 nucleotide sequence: TGCGCCAGCAGCTTGGAGCCGGGACAGGGTGGTGAAAAACTGTTTTTT. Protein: CASSLEPGQGGEKLFF.

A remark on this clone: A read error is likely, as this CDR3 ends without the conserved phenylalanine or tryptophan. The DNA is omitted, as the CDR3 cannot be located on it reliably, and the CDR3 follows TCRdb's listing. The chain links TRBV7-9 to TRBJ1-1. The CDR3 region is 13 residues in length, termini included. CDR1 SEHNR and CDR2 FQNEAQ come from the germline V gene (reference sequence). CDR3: CASSLVGGYALGI.

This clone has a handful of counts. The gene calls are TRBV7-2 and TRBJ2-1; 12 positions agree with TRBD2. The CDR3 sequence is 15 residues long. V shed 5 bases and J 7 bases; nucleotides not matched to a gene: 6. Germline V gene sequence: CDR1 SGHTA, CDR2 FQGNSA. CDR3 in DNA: TGTGCCAGCAGCGTAAGCCTAGCGGGAGGGAATGAGCAGTTCTTC. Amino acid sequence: CASSVSLAGGNEQFF.

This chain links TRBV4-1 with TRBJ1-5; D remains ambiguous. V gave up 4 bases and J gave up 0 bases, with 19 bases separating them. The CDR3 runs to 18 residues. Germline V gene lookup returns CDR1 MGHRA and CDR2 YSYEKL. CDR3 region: CASSLEGRGYYSNQPQHF. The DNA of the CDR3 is TGCGCCAGCAGCCTAGAAGGGAGAGGATACTATAGCAATCAGCCCCAGCATTTT.

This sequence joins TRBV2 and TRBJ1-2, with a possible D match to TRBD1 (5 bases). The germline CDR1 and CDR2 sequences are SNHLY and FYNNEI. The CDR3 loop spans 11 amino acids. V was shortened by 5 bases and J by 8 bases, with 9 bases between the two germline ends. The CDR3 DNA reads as TGTGCCAGCAGTTCAGGGAGCGGCTACACCTTC. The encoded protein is CASSSGSGYTF.

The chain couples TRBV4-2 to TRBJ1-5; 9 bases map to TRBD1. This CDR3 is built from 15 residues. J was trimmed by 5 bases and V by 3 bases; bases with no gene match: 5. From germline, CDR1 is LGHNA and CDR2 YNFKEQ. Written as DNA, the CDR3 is TGTGCCAGCAGCCAGGGACAGGGATCGGATCAGCCCCAGCATTTT. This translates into CASSQGQGSDQPQHF.

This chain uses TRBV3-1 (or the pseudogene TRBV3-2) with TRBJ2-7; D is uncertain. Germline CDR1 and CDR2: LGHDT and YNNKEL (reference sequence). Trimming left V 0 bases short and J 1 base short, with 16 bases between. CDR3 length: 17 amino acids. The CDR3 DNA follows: TGTGCCAGCAGCCAAGATCTAACCGGATCGGCGTCCTACGAGCAGTACTTC. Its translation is CASSQDLTGSASYEQYF.

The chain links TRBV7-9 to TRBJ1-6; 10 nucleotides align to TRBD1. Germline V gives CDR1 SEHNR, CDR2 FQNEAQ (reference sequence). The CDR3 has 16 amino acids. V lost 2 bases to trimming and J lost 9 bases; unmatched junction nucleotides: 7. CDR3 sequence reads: CASSLFAGTGASPLHF. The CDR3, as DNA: TGTGCCAGCAGCTTATTTGCAGGGACAGGGGCTTCACCCCTCCACTTT.

The DNA for the CDR3 is TGTGCCAGCAGCTTTTCCGCCGCCAGAACTAACTATGGCTACACCTTC. This gives the protein CASSFSAARTNYGYTF. The V call is TRBV7-2, the J call TRBJ1-2; no firm D call. Trimming took off 3 bases at V and 0 bases at J, with 14 bases between the two ends. Germline CDR1 SGHTA, CDR2 FQGNSA. The CDR3 covers 16 residues.

The CDR3 DNA sequence: TGTGCCAGTAGTCCATGGACTAGCGGGAGGTCCTACAATGAGCAGTTCTTC. Protein sequence: CASSPWTSGRSYNEQFF. The chain uses TRBV19 and TRBJ2-1, with TRBD2 matching 14 bases. The V gene's germline CDR1 is LNHDA and CDR2 SQIVND (reference sequence). Trimming at V came to 5 bases and at J to 1 base, leaving 4 bases not matched to a gene. This CDR3 has 17 residues.

This chain's CDR3 is CASSRNAAEHNSPLHF. CDR3 coding DNA: TGCGCCAGCAGCCGAAACGCTGCAGAGCATAATTCACCCCTCCACTTT. This chain uses TRBV4-1 with TRBJ1-6; D remains ambiguous. Germline lookup yields CDR1 MGHRA and CDR2 YSYEKL. Trimming removed 4 bases from V and 5 bases from J, with 15 bases in between. This CDR3 is built from 16 residues.

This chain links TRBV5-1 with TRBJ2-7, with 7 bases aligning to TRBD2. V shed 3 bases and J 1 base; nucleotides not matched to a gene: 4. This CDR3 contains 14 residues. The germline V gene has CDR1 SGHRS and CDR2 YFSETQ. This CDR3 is CASSSRGDSYEQYF. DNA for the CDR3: TGCGCCAGCAGCTCACGGGGGGATTCCTACGAGCAGTACTTC.

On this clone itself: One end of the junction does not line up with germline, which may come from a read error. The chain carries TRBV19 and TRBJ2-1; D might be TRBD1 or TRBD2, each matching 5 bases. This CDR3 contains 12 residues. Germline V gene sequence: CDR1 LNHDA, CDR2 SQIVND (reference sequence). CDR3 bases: TGTGCCAGTAGTGGGCCGGGACCCCCGAGGGTCTTC. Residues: CASSGPGPPRVF.

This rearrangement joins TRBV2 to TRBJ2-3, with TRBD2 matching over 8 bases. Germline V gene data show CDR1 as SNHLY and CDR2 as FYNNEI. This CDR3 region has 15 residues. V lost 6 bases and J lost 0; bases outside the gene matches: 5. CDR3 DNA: TGTGCCAGCAGCCTCGGACTAGCTAGCACAGATACGCAGTATTTT. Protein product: CASSLGLASTDTQYF.

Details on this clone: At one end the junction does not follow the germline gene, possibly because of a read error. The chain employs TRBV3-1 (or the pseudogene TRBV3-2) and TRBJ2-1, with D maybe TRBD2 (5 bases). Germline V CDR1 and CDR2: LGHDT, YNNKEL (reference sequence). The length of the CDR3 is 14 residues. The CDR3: CASRQGLDANEQFF. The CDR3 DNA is TGTGCCAGCAGGCAAGGACTTGACGCGAATGAGCAGTTCTTC.

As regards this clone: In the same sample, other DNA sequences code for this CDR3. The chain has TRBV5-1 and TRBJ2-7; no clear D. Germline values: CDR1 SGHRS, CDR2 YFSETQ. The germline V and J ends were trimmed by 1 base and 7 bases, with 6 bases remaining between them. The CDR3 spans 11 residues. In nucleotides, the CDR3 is TGCGCCAGCAGCTTGAAGGCAGAGCAGTACTTC. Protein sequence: CASSLKAEQYF.

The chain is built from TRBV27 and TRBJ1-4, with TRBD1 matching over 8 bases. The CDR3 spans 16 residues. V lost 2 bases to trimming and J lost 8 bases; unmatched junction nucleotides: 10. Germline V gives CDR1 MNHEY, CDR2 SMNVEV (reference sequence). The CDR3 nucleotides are TGTGCCAGCAGTTTACGCCAGGGGGCAAGTCGGGAAAAACTGTTTTTT. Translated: CASSLRQGASREKLFF. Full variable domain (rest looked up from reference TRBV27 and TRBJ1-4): EAQVTQNPRYLITVTGKKLTVTCSQNMNHEYMSWYRQDPGLGLRQIYYSMNVEVTDKGDVPEGYKVSRKEKRNFPLILESPSPNQTSLYFCASSLRQGASREKLFFGSGTQLSVL.

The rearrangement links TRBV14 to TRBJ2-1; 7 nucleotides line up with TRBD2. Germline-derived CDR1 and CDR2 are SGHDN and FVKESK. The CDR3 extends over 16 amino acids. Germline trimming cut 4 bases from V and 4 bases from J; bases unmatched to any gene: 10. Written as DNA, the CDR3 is TGTGCCAGCAGCCCCTTGGTGGGAGGGAGGTACAATGAGCAGTTCTTC. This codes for CASSPLVGGRYNEQFF.